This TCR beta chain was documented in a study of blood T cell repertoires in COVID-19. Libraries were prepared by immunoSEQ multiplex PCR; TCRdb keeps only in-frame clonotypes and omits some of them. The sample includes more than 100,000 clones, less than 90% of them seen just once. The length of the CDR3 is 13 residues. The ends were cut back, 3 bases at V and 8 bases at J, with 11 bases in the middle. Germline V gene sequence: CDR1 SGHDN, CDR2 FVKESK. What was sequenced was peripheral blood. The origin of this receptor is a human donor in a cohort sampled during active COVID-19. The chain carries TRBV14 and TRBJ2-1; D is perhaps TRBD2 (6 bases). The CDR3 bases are TGTGCCAGCAGCCATTATAGCGGCCATGAGCAGTTCTTC. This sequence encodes CASSHYSGHEQFF.